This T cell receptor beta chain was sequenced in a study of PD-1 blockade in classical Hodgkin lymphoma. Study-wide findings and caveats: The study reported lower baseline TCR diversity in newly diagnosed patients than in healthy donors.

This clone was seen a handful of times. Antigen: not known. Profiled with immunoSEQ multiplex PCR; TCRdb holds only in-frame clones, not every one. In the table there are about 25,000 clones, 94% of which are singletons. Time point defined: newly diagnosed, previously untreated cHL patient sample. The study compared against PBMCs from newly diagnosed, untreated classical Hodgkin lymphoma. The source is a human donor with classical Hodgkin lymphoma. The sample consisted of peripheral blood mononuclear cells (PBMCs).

The CDR3 DNA sequence: TGTGCCAGCAGCAAGACTAGCGGGCTTAGAACGGGCAATGAGCAGTTCTTC. Protein product: CASSKTSGLRTGNEQFF. The chain combines TRBV7-9 with TRBJ2-1, with TRBD2 matching 10 bases. V dropped 5 bases and J dropped 6; count of bases not matched to a gene: 13. Germline values: CDR1 SEHNR, CDR2 FQNEAQ (reference sequence). CDR3 length: 17 residues.